A single sample is the source of the 15 T cell receptor beta chains below, sequenced in a study of T cells in Graves' hyperthyroidism and ophthalmopathy. TCR beta CDR3 region amplification was performed from RNA transcripts. First-round RT-PCR targeting the TCR CDR3 was performed with the HTBI primer set. Using its own MiXCR run on the multiplex PCR reads, TCRdb lists one record per CDR3 protein. The data show approximately 370,000 distinct CDR3 sequences, with about 17% seen just once and 30% to 40% held by the top ten. The sequencing input was blood. The receptor source for this set is a woman younger than 45 with Graves' hyperthyroidism that later progressed to Graves' ophthalmopathy.

This clonotype was counted at least ten times. V and J are TRBV28 and TRBJ2-3, with 11 bases fitting TRBD2. V was clipped by 3 bases and J by 0 bases; unmatched bases: 17. CDR1 is MDHEN, CDR2 SYDVKM, per germline. The CDR3 loop spans 21 amino acids. This chain's CDR3 is CASSFPGGLAAERASTDTQYF. The CDR3 DNA is TGTGCCAGCAGTTTCCCGGGGGGACTAGCGGCGGAACGCGCTAGCACAGATACGCAGTATTTT.

This clonotype was counted many times. The V gene is TRBV5-4, the J gene TRBJ2-5; 10 bases are a match to TRBD1. CDR1 is SGHNT, CDR2 YYREEE, per germline (reference sequence). The CDR3 is 14 amino acids. J lost 5 bases, V lost 3 bases, and 4 bases had no gene match. CDR3 in amino acids: CASSSTGGWETQYF. DNA for the CDR3: TGTGCCAGCAGCTCGACAGGGGGCTGGGAGACCCAGTACTTC. Looking up the rest from reference TRBV5-4 and TRBJ2-5 gives the full variable domain: ETGVTQSPTHLIKTRGQQVTLRCSSQSGHNTVSWYQQALGQGPQFIFQYYREEENGRGNFPPRFSGLQFPNYSSELNVNALELDDSALYLCASSSTGGWETQYFGPGTRLLVL.

CDR3 bases: TGTGCCAGCAGTGCGGGGCCCGGGACAGGGGTCGCAGATACGCAGTATTTT. Translated, it gives CASSAGPGTGVADTQYF. The rearrangement joins TRBV6-1 to TRBJ2-3, with 10 bases aligning to TRBD1. Unmatched junction bases numbered 11, after V lost 4 bases and J lost 4 bases. The CDR3 is made up of 17 amino acids. Looked up from germline, CDR1 is MNHNS and CDR2 is SASEGT.

The rearrangement joins TRBV9 to TRBJ2-1; TRBD2 aligns across 15 bases. V gave up 4 bases and J gave up 9 bases; unmatched junction bases: 11. CDR1 and CDR2 (germline): SGDLS, YYNGEE. The CDR3 runs 17 residues. CDR3 in amino acids: CASSRGTSGRLWSEQFF. The CDR3 nucleotides are TGTGCCAGCAGCAGAGGGACTAGCGGGAGGCTGTGGTCTGAGCAGTTCTTC. The complete variable domain, with remaining parts taken from reference TRBV9 and TRBJ2-1, reads DSGVTQTPKHLITATGQRVTLRCSPRSGDLSVYWYQQSLDQGLQFLIQYYNGEERAKGNILERFSAQQFPDLHSELNLSSLELGDSALYFCASSRGTSGRLWSEQFFGPGTRLTVL.

Ten or more counts support this clonotype. This sequence joins TRBV11-2 and TRBJ2-4; D not resolved. V was shortened by 1 base and J by 1 base, with 8 bases between the two germline ends. Germline CDR1 SGHAT, CDR2 FQNNGV. There are 15 residues in the CDR3. The chain's CDR3 is CASSLAVSAKNIQYF. The CDR3, as DNA: TGTGCCAGCAGCTTAGCGGTGTCGGCCAAAAACATTCAGTACTTC.

This clonotype was seen at least ten times. The rearrangement links TRBV7-8 to TRBJ1-1; a weak D match, TRBD1 (6 bases). CDR1 and CDR2 from the germline V gene are SGHVS and FQNEAQ. The CDR3 covers 16 residues. The germline V and J ends were trimmed by 6 bases and 4 bases, with 21 bases remaining between them. CDR3 residues: CASRSNPGVHSTEAFF. The CDR3 nucleotides are TGTGCCAGCAGAAGTAATCCAGGGGTGCATAGCACTGAAGCTTTCTTT.

This clonotype appeared once. A clone one base away is much larger, so this may be a read error. The chain links TRBV15 to TRBJ1-4; a possible D gene is TRBD1 (5 bases). Germline V gene lookup returns CDR1 LNHNV and CDR2 YYDKDF (reference sequence). The V end lost 4 bases, the J end lost 6 bases, and 15 bases lay between the germline ends. This CDR3 comprises 15 residues. The CDR3 DNA sequence: TGTGCCACCAGCATCAGGGAGGGAATTGATGAAAAACTGTTTTTT. It codes for CATSIREGIDEKLFF.

This clonotype was counted ten times or more. The genes are TRBV19 and TRBJ2-2; 10 bases agree with TRBD1. The CDR3 spans 15 residues. CDR1 is LNHDA, CDR2 SQIVND, per germline (reference sequence). With 10 bases clipped from V and 7 bases from J, the junction kept 12 bases outside the gene matches. Written as DNA, the CDR3 is TGTGCCACCTCACTCGGGACAGGGGATGTCGGGGAGCTGTTTTTT. This sequence encodes CATSLGTGDVGELFF. Variable domain in full (rest from reference TRBV19 and TRBJ2-2): DGGITQSPKYLFRKEGQNVTLSCEQNLNHDAMYWYRQDPGQGLRLIYYSQIVNDFQKGDIAEGYSVSREKKESFPLTVTSAQKNPTAFYLCATSLGTGDVGELFFGEGSRLTVL.

This clonotype came up many times. The chain employs TRBV25-1 and TRBJ1-5; 11 nucleotides line up with TRBD1. The CDR3 length is 16 residues. Unmatched junction bases numbered 4, after V lost 6 bases and J lost 0 bases. The germline V gene encodes CDR1 MGHDK and CDR2 SYGVNS. CDR3 bases: TGTGCCAGCAGGGACAGGGGGCAGAATAGCAATCAGCCCCAGCATTTT. Its protein is CASRDRGQNSNQPQHF. The full variable domain, completed using reference TRBV25-1 and TRBJ1-5, is EADIYQTPRYLVIGTGKKITLECSQTMGHDKMYWYQQDPGMELHLIHYSYGVNSTEKGDLSSESTVSRIRTEHFPLTLESARPSHTSQYLCASRDRGQNSNQPQHFGDGTRLSIL.

This clonotype was seen repeatedly, ten times or more. The V and J genes are TRBV11-2 and TRBJ2-3, with TRBD1 matching over 7 bases. This CDR3 comprises 16 residues. With V trimmed by 5 bases and J by 0 bases, 8 bases remained unmatched. In germline, CDR1 is SGHAT, CDR2 FQNNGV. The DNA of the CDR3 is TGTGCCAGCAGCCGATACAGGGGAACTAGCACAGATACGCAGTATTTT. Residues: CASSRYRGTSTDTQYF.

This clonotype has ten or more counts. The J gene is TRBJ1-6, the V gene TRBV7-8; TRBD1 might be the D (6 bases). Trimming removed 0 bases at V and 10 bases at J, with 7 bases between. Germline values: CDR1 SGHVS, CDR2 FQNEAQ. This CDR3 has 13 residues. CDR3 coding DNA: TGTGCCAGCAGCTTAGCTCAGGGGTCACCCCTCCACTTT. Its protein product is CASSLAQGSPLHF.

This clonotype was counted only a few times. This chain links TRBV3-1 with TRBJ1-1; 8 bases agree with TRBD1. The CDR3 loop spans 16 amino acids. V was clipped by 1 base and J by 6 bases; unmatched bases: 10. The V gene's germline CDR1 is LGHDT and CDR2 YNNKEL (reference sequence). The CDR3 sequence: CASSQVYGRGPPEAFF. DNA of the CDR3: TGTGCCAGCAGCCAAGTTTACGGCAGGGGGCCACCTGAAGCTTTCTTT.

This clonotype was recorded a few times. The rearrangement links TRBV18 to TRBJ2-1; the match to TRBD1 covers 7 bases. V dropped 6 bases and J dropped 4; count of bases not matched to a gene: 9. Germline CDR1 reads KGHSH; CDR2 reads LQKENI. This CDR3 contains 15 residues. CDR3 sequence reads: CASSPRQGLYNEQFF. CDR3 coding DNA: TGTGCCAGCTCCCCTCGACAGGGCCTTTACAATGAGCAGTTCTTC.

This clonotype was seen a few times. The chain links TRBV20-1 to TRBJ2-7; 11 bases align to TRBD1. There are 15 residues in the CDR3. CDR1 and CDR2 from the germline V gene are DFQATT and SNEGSKA (reference sequence). V shed 1 base, J shed 3 bases, and the junction held 5 bases outside the gene matches. The CDR3 coding sequence is TGCAGTGCTAGAGCGGGACAGGGGGTCTACTACGAGCAGTACTTC. Translating gives CSARAGQGVYYEQYF.

This chain links TRBV6-1 with TRBJ2-7, with a possible D match to TRBD2 (7 bases). Germline V gives CDR1 MNHNS, CDR2 SASEGT. The CDR3 covers 14 residues. V lost 4 bases and J lost 1, with 11 bases in between. CDR3 nucleotides: TGTGCCAGCAGTGTACGGGGGGCTTCCTACGAGCAGTACTTC. Its protein product is CASSVRGASYEQYF.